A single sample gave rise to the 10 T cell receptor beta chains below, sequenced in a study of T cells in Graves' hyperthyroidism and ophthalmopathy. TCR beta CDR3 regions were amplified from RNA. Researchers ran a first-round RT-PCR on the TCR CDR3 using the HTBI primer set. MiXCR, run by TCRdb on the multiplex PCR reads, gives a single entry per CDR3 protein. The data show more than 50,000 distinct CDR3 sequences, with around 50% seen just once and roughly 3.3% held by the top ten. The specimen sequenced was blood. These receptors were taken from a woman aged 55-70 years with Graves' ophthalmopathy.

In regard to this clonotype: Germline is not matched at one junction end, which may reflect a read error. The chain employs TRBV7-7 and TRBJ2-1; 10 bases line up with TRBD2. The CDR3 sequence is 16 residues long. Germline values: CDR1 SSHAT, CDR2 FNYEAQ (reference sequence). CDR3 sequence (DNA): TGTGCTAGCAGCTTAGAACCCCTTCTAGCGGGAGACGAGCAGTTCTTC. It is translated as CASSLEPLLAGDEQFF.

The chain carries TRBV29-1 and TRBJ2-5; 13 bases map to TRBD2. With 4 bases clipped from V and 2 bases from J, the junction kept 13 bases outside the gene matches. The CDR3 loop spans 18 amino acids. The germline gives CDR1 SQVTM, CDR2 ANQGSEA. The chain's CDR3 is CSVAGGRLAGGRQETQYF. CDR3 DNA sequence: TGCAGCGTTGCTGGGGGGCGACTAGCGGGGGGACGGCAAGAGACCCAGTACTTC.

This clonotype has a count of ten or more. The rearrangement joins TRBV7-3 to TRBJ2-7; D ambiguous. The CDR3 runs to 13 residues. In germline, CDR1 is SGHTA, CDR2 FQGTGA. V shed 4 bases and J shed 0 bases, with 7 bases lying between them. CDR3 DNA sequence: TGTGCCAGCAGCTCCGACCCCTCCTACGAGCAGTACTTC. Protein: CASSSDPSYEQYF.

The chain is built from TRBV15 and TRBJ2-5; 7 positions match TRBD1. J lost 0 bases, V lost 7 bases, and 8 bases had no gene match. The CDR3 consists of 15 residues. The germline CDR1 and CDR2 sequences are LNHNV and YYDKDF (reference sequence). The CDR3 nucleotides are TGTGCCACCACCACGGACAGGTCGAACCAAGAGACCCAGTACTTC. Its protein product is CATTTDRSNQETQYF.

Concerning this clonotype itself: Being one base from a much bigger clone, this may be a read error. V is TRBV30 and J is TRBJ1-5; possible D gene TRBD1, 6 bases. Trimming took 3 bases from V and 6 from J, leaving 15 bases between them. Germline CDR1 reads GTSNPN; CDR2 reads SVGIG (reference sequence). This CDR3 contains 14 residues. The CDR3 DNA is TGTGCCTGGAGCTGGGACAACGGGCGTCAGCCCCAGCATTTT. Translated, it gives CAWSWDNGRQPQHF. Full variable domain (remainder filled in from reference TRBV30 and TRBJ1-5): SQTIHQWPATLVQPVGSPLSLECTVEGTSNPNLYWYRQAAGRGLQLLFYSVGIGQISSEVPQNLSASRPQDRQFILSSKKLLLSDSGFYLCAWSWDNGRQPQHFGDGTRLSIL.

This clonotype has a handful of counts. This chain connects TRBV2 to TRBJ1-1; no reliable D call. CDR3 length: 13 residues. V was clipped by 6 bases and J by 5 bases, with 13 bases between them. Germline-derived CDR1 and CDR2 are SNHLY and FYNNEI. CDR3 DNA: TGTGCCAGCAGGGACCCGGGGAAAACTGAAGCTTTCTTT. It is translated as CASRDPGKTEAFF. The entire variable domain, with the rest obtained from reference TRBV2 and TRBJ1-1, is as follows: EPEVTQTPSHQVTQMGQEVILRCVPISNHLYFYWYRQILGQKVEFLVSFYNNEISEKSEIFDDQFSVERPDGSNFTLKIRSTKLEDSAMYFCASRDPGKTEAFFGQGTRLTVV.

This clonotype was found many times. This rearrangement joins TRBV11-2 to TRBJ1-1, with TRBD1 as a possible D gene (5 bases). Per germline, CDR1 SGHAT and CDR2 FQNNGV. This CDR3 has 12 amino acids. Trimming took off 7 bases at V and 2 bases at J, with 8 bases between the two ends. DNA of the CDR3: TGTGCCAGCAACCAGGGAAACACTGAAGCTTTCTTT. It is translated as CASNQGNTEAFF.

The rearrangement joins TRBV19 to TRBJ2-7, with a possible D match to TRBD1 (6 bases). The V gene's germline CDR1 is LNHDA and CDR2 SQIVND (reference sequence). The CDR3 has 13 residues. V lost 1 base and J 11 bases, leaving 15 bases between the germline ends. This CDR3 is CASSIAGVLGEYF. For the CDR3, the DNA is TGTGCCAGTAGTATAGCAGGGGTATTGGGAGAGTACTTC.

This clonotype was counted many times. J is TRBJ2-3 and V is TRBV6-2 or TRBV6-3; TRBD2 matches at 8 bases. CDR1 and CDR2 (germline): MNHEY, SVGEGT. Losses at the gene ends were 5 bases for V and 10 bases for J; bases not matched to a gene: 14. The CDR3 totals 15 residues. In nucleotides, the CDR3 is TGTGCCAGCAGTAGCTCCCGGGGGGGCCTTCTGTCGCAGTATTTT. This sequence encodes CASSSSRGGLLSQYF.

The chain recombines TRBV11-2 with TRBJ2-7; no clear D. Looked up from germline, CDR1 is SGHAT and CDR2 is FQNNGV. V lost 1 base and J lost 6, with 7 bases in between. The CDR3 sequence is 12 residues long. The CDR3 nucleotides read TGTGCCAGCAGCTTAGGGACCCCCGAGCAGTACTTC. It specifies CASSLGTPEQYF.